These 19 T cell receptor beta chains originate from one sample sequenced in a study of regulatory T cells in long-lasting Graves disease. As to time point: persistent/refractory GD, antithyroid drugs over 5 years with positive TRAb. Extracted RNA from PBMCs served as the source of the TCR library. Building the TCR beta libraries relied on iRepertoire HTBI primers, and CDR3 regions underwent Arm-PCR. TCRdb redid the calling of the multiplex PCR reads with MiXCR, one entry per CDR3 protein. The table shows under 450,000 distinct CDR3 sequences, with roughly 25% occurring only once. This specimen was peripheral blood mononuclear cells (PBMCs), taken when the disease was refractory, from a patient treated with antithyroid drugs. These receptor sequences come from a woman between 35 and 50 years old with Graves disease.

In the case of this clonotype: A much larger clone lies one base from this, so it may be a read error. This chain joins TRBV11-2 and TRBJ1-1; no clear D. Per the germline V gene, CDR1 is SGHAT and CDR2 is FQNNGV. The CDR3 runs to 13 residues. The CDR3 reads CASGLDLWTEAFF. The DNA of the CDR3 is TGTGCCAGCGGCTTAGATTTGTGGACTGAAGCTTTCTTT.

This clonotype was recorded many times. The chain combines TRBV20-1 with TRBJ1-1; no firm D call. Trimming left V 3 bases short and J 5 bases short, with 7 bases between. This CDR3 has 11 amino acids. Germline CDR1 reads DFQATT; CDR2 reads SNEGSKA (reference sequence). CDR3: CSASPGTEAFF. As DNA, the CDR3 is TGCAGTGCTAGCCCGGGAACTGAAGCTTTCTTT.

Ten or more counts support this clonotype. The chain is built from TRBV3-1 and TRBJ2-7; D unresolved. The ends were cut back, 2 bases at V and 5 bases at J, with 4 bases in the middle. The CDR3 consists of 11 residues. CDR1 is LGHDT, CDR2 YNNKEL, per germline (reference sequence). The CDR3 nucleotides read TGTGCCAGCAGCCAAACCGACGAGCAGTACTTC. Translated, it gives CASSQTDEQYF.

J is TRBJ2-7 and V is TRBV6-4; 8 bases align to TRBD2. This CDR3 is 15 amino acids long. Germline V gene data show CDR1 as MRHNA and CDR2 as SNTAGT. The V segment lost 4 bases and the J segment 2 bases; nucleotides outside the gene matches: 7. This chain's CDR3 is CASSVLAGPTYEQYF. The CDR3 DNA sequence: TGTGCCAGCAGTGTTCTAGCGGGTCCAACCTACGAGCAGTACTTC.

Ten or more counts support this clonotype. This chain connects TRBV7-2 to TRBJ2-4; 7 bases are shared with TRBD1. The CDR3 consists of 17 residues. Germline trimming cut 1 base from V and 2 bases from J; bases unmatched to any gene: 8. Per germline, CDR1 SGHTA and CDR2 FQGNSA. The CDR3 here is CASSLVRDSQTKNIQYF. Here the CDR3 DNA reads TGTGCCAGCAGCTTAGTTCGGGACAGCCAGACCAAAAACATTCAGTACTTC.

The table lists this clonotype with a count of one. The chain combines TRBV7-9 with TRBJ2-3; the D gene could be TRBD1 or TRBD2 (6 bases each). The V gene's germline CDR1 is SEHNR and CDR2 FQNEAQ (reference sequence). With 2 bases removed from V and 5 bases from J, the gap between germline ends came to 17 bases. This CDR3 comprises 16 residues. The CDR3 sequence is CASSLIGGGFGDTQYF. The CDR3 region has the DNA TGTGCCAGCAGCTTAATAGGAGGGGGGTTTGGAGATACGCAGTATTTT. The variable domain in full, completed from reference TRBV7-9 and TRBJ2-3, reads DTGVSQNPRHKITKRGQNVTFRCDPISEHNRLYWYRQTLGQGPEFLTYFQNEAQLEKSRLLSDRFSAERPKGSFSTLEIQRTEQGDSAMYLCASSLIGGGFGDTQYFGPGTRLTVL.

This clonotype was observed a handful of times. The chain employs TRBV29-1 and TRBJ2-1; the D is unclear. Germline V gene sequence: CDR1 SQVTM, CDR2 ANQGSEA. V lost 5 bases, J lost 0 bases, and 11 bases lay in between. The CDR3 extends over 14 amino acids. In DNA, the CDR3 is TGCAGCGTTTACGCCCCGAGCTCCTACAATGAGCAGTTCTTC. The encoded protein is CSVYAPSSYNEQFF.

The chain uses TRBV10-3 and TRBJ1-1, with TRBD1 identical over 7 bases. Germline assignment: CDR1 ENHRY and CDR2 SYGVKD. Trimming removed 6 bases from V and 6 bases from J; junction bases left unmatched: 10. There are 14 residues in the CDR3. The CDR3 sequence is CAISAGQLSSEAFF. In nucleotides, the CDR3 is TGTGCCATCAGCGCGGGACAGCTATCCTCTGAAGCTTTCTTT.

The chain combines TRBV10-3 with TRBJ2-1, with 7 bases identical to TRBD2. The trim removed 0 bases at V and 10 bases at J, leaving 12 bases unmatched. Germline CDR1 is ENHRY and CDR2 is SYGVKD. This CDR3 is 16 amino acids long. CDR3 loop: CAISESERGGLGEQFF. In DNA form, the CDR3 reads TGTGCCATCAGTGAGTCGGAGCGGGGCGGGTTGGGCGAGCAGTTCTTC.

The table lists this clonotype with many counts. This sequence joins TRBV29-1 and TRBJ2-7; tentative D call: TRBD2 (6 bases). The CDR3 loop spans 12 amino acids. V was cut by 6 bases and J by 1 base, with 10 bases left in between. CDR1 is SQVTM and CDR2 is ANQGSEA in the germline V gene. DNA of the CDR3: TGCAGCGTGGTAGCGGTTTCCTACGAGCAGTACTTC. Amino acid sequence: CSVVAVSYEQYF.

This clonotype was seen ten or more times. The V call is TRBV12-3 or TRBV12-4, the J call TRBJ1-2; 8 positions agree with TRBD1. Losses at the gene ends were 6 bases for V and 2 bases for J; bases not matched to a gene: 17. The CDR3 is made up of 18 amino acids. DNA for the CDR3: TGTGCCAGCAGCCGAACGCCTCCGGGACAGGATAAAAACTATGGCTACACCTTC. As protein: CASSRTPPGQDKNYGYTF.

The sample holds many counts of this clonotype. The chain links TRBV28 to TRBJ2-4, with a weak D call TRBD2 (6 bases). V was trimmed by 10 bases and J by 2 bases, leaving 18 bases between them. This CDR3 has 15 residues. CDR1 is MDHEN, CDR2 SYDVKM, per germline. Here the CDR3 reads CAIARRGGTKNIQYF. In nucleotides, the CDR3 is TGTGCCATCGCCCGGAGGGGCGGAACCAAAAACATTCAGTACTTC.

The sample holds a few counts of this clonotype. V is TRBV6-2 or TRBV6-3 and J is TRBJ1-5; no definite D call. V was cut by 7 bases and J by 1 base, with 8 bases left in between. This CDR3 comprises 13 residues. Germline assignment: CDR1 MNHEY and CDR2 SVGEGT. The CDR3: CASKGMSNQPQHF. For the CDR3, the DNA is TGTGCCAGCAAAGGGATGAGCAATCAGCCCCAGCATTTT.

This clonotype was counted only a few times. V gene TRBV7-9 combines with J gene TRBJ1-6, with 7 bases identical to TRBD1. Germline lookup yields CDR1 SEHNR and CDR2 FQNEAQ (reference sequence). CDR3 length: 15 amino acids. Trimming cost V 5 bases and J 11 bases; bases outside gene matches: 12. CDR3 in DNA: TGTGCCAGCAGCAATAACAGGGGCGGCGGTCCACCCCTCCACTTT. The encoded protein is CASSNNRGGGPPLHF.

The chain joins TRBV20-1 to TRBJ1-4; D is perhaps TRBD1 (5 bases). Trimming removed 6 bases at V and 7 bases at J, with 15 bases between. The CDR3 has 13 residues. Looked up from germline, CDR1 is DFQATT and CDR2 is SNEGSKA (reference sequence). The CDR3 bases are TGCAGTGCCCGCAGGGCAGGGACTGAAAAACTGTTTTTT. Its protein is CSARRAGTEKLFF.

This clonotype was recorded many times. V is TRBV27 and J is TRBJ1-1; D is undetermined. V was trimmed by 0 bases and J by 7 bases, leaving 3 bases between them. The germline CDR1 and CDR2 sequences are MNHEY and SMNVEV (reference sequence). The CDR3 runs 11 residues. For the CDR3, the DNA is TGTGCCAGCAGTTTATCGGTTGAAGCTTTCTTT. The encoded protein is CASSLSVEAFF.

J is TRBJ2-7 and V is TRBV30; 7 bases match TRBD1. The CDR3 runs 11 residues. The germline V gene has CDR1 GTSNPN and CDR2 SVGIG (reference sequence). V lost 7 bases to trimming and J lost 4 bases; unmatched junction nucleotides: 4. This CDR3 reads CALGQPYEQYF. In DNA form, the CDR3 reads TGTGCCTTGGGACAGCCTTACGAGCAGTACTTC.

CDR3 residues: CASSPRLAGDTQYF. CDR3 DNA: TGTGCCAGCAGTCCACGACTAGCGGGAGATACGCAGTATTTT. The chain joins TRBV6-1 to TRBJ2-3, with 10 bases aligning to TRBD2. From germline, CDR1 is MNHNS and CDR2 SASEGT. J gave up 5 bases and V 5 bases, and 4 bases lay outside the gene matches. The CDR3 covers 14 residues.

CDR3 residues: CASQPSGSDEQYF. CDR3 coding DNA: TGTGCCAGCCAACCGAGCGGGAGTGACGAGCAGTACTTC. This chain connects TRBV18 to TRBJ2-7; 8 bases map to TRBD2. This CDR3 spans 13 amino acids. Germline assignment: CDR1 KGHSH and CDR2 LQKENI. The V and J ends lost 8 bases and 5 bases, in that order; junction bases with no gene match: 8.